A single sample is the source of the 24 T cell receptor beta chains below, sequenced in a study of shared clonotypes between healthy human individuals. Sequencing used immunoSEQ multiplex PCR; TCRdb keeps in-frame clones, though not all of them. The sample has around 600,000 clones, about 96% seen once; the top ten hold around 0.058%. Sequencing used naive CD4+ T cells sorted from blood. Sample subset: CD45RA+ positively selected. These receptor sequences come from a woman aged 25 to 39 in good health.

The V and J genes are TRBV6-5 and TRBJ1-5, with 9 bases identical to TRBD1. The germline gives CDR1 MNHEY, CDR2 SVGAGI. V was pared by 6 bases and J by 8 bases, with 11 bases of the junction left unmatched. The CDR3 is made up of 15 amino acids. CDR3 in DNA: TGTGCCAGCAGCTCTAGACAGGGGGTCGAAGAGCCCCAGCATTTT. Protein product: CASSSRQGVEEPQHF.

This clone was seen just once. J is TRBJ2-7 and V is TRBV4-1, with a weak D call TRBD2 (6 bases). CDR1 MGHRA and CDR2 YSYEKL come from the germline V gene. The V end was cut by 0 bases, the J end by 7 bases, with 19 bases between. This CDR3 spans 16 amino acids. This CDR3 is CASSQDRDLPPVEQYF. In DNA form, the CDR3 reads TGCGCCAGCAGCCAAGACCGGGACTTACCCCCTGTTGAGCAGTACTTC.

CDR3 sequence: CASKASGLSTDTQYF. CDR3 nucleotide sequence: TGTGCCAGCAAGGCCAGCGGGCTTAGCACAGATACGCAGTATTTT. This chain uses TRBV6-5 with TRBJ2-3, with TRBD2 as a possible D gene (6 bases). This CDR3 is 15 amino acids long. V was shortened by 7 bases and J by 0 bases, with 14 bases between the two germline ends. Germline lookup yields CDR1 MNHEY and CDR2 SVGAGI.

This chain connects TRBV28 to TRBJ1-2; TRBD1 agrees at 8 bases. Germline CDR1 and CDR2: MDHEN and SYDVKM. The V gene end was trimmed by 6 bases and the J gene end by 4 bases; junction bases not matched to a gene: 13. The CDR3 has 16 amino acids. CDR3 nucleotides: TGTGCCAGCAGCGAGACCCCAGGGGGCTACCTCTATGGCTACACCTTC. This encodes CASSETPGGYLYGYTF.

CDR3 sequence reads: CASSPRTGASNTGELFF. The CDR3 nucleotides read TGTGCCAGCTCACCAAGGACAGGGGCCTCGAACACCGGGGAGCTGTTTTTT. The V and J genes are TRBV18 and TRBJ2-2; 9 bases line up with TRBD1. The CDR3 is made up of 17 amino acids. Trimming cost V 2 bases and J 0 bases; bases outside gene matches: 4. CDR1 and CDR2 (germline): KGHSH, LQKENI.

The V and J genes are TRBV28 and TRBJ1-2; 7 nucleotides agree with TRBD1. Trimming removed 4 bases from V and 5 bases from J; junction bases left unmatched: 7. Germline lookup yields CDR1 MDHEN and CDR2 SYDVKM. This CDR3 has 14 amino acids. CDR3 in DNA: TGTGCCAGCAGTTCCGGGACAGCGACATATGGCTACACCTTC. It translates to CASSSGTATYGYTF.

The V gene is TRBV5-1, the J gene TRBJ2-7; D is ambiguous. Trimming pared 4 bases from V and 6 bases from J, leaving 14 bases between. The CDR3 has 13 amino acids. Germline CDR1 is SGHRS and CDR2 is YFSETQ. In DNA form, the CDR3 reads TGCGCCAGCAGCCCCTATCCCCAGCGCGAGCAGTACTTC. Protein sequence: CASSPYPQREQYF.

This chain connects TRBV2 to TRBJ2-1; D uncertain. Per the germline V gene, CDR1 is SNHLY and CDR2 is FYNNEI. The CDR3 loop spans 15 amino acids. V was pared by 6 bases and J by 8 bases, with 20 bases between. CDR3 loop: CASSNTGPPGDEQFF. The DNA of the CDR3 is TGTGCCAGCAGCAACACCGGGCCACCAGGCGATGAGCAGTTCTTC.

This chain joins TRBV6-1 and TRBJ1-5, with D perhaps matching TRBD1 (5 bases). The V and J ends lost 6 bases and 0 bases respectively, with 12 bases between them. Looked up from germline, CDR1 is MNHNS and CDR2 is SASEGT. This CDR3 spans 15 amino acids. The CDR3 region has the DNA TGTGCCAGCAGCGGACAAGTAAATAGCAATCAGCCCCAGCATTTT. Its translation: CASSGQVNSNQPQHF.

V is TRBV5-1 and J is TRBJ2-1; 9 bases are a match to TRBD2. Germline lookup yields CDR1 SGHRS and CDR2 YFSETQ. Losses at the gene ends were 4 bases for V and 5 bases for J; bases not matched to a gene: 7. The CDR3 is made up of 15 amino acids. CDR3 coding DNA: TGCGCCAGCAGCAAAAGCGGGAGGTGGGACAATGAGCAGTTCTTC. Residues: CASSKSGRWDNEQFF.

The chain links TRBV18 to TRBJ1-4; 7 nucleotides match TRBD1. V trimming: 3 bases; J trimming: 8 bases; junction bases outside the gene matches: 12. Germline assignment: CDR1 KGHSH and CDR2 LQKENI. The CDR3 is made up of 16 amino acids. The CDR3 reads CASSPMTGPAREKLFF. The CDR3 nucleotides read TGTGCCAGCTCACCGATGACAGGGCCAGCCCGGGAAAAACTGTTTTTT.

J is TRBJ1-2 and V is TRBV5-6; D perhaps matches TRBD1 (5 bases). This CDR3 contains 11 residues. Per germline, CDR1 SGHDT and CDR2 YYEEEE. Trimming removed 4 bases from V and 8 bases from J, with 9 bases in between. The CDR3 region has the DNA TGTGCCAGCAGCAAAGGGGCGGGCTACACCTTC. Its translation: CASSKGAGYTF.

J is TRBJ1-1 and V is TRBV6-5; the D is unclear. Deletions cut 0 bases from V and 1 base from J, with 9 bases between. CDR3 length equals 15 residues. The V gene's germline CDR1 is MNHEY and CDR2 SVGAGI. Here the CDR3 reads CASSYSRRQNTEAFF. The CDR3 region has the DNA TGTGCCAGCAGTTACTCGCGACGGCAGAACACTGAAGCTTTCTTT.

The chain carries TRBV6-6 and TRBJ1-2; no definite D call. Looked up from germline, CDR1 is MNHNY and CDR2 is SVGAGI (reference sequence). Trimming pared 4 bases from V and 8 bases from J, leaving 17 bases between. This CDR3 region has 14 residues. The CDR3 nucleotides read TGTGCCAGCAGTTTTTCGGACGGTCTTTCCGGCTACACCTTC. Translating it yields CASSFSDGLSGYTF.

The V gene is TRBV5-1, the J gene TRBJ2-3, with D perhaps matching TRBD1 (5 bases). The CDR3 has 16 residues. The germline V and J ends were trimmed by 0 bases and 1 base, with 12 bases remaining between them. Germline-derived CDR1 and CDR2 are SGHRS and YFSETQ. CDR3 in amino acids: CASSLVAGPRTDTQYF. CDR3 coding DNA: TGCGCCAGCAGCTTGGTGGCAGGGCCACGCACAGATACGCAGTATTTT.

The chain joins TRBV30 to TRBJ1-5; no clear D. This CDR3 is built from 15 residues. The germline V and J ends were trimmed by 3 bases and 9 bases, with 21 bases remaining between them. In germline, CDR1 is GTSNPN, CDR2 SVGIG (reference sequence). The CDR3 loop reads CAWSSYPEPVPPQHF. CDR3 bases: TGTGCCTGGAGCAGTTATCCGGAGCCGGTTCCGCCCCAGCATTTT.

The sample holds one count of this clone. V gene TRBV11-2 combines with J gene TRBJ1-3; no clear D gene. Trimming removed 5 bases at V and 4 bases at J, with 24 bases between. The CDR3 length is 18 residues. Germline-derived CDR1 and CDR2 are SGHAT and FQNNGV. The CDR3 reads CASSPLRRLALGGNTIYF. The CDR3 nucleotides are TGTGCCAGCAGCCCACTACGTCGGCTAGCATTGGGGGGAAACACCATATATTTT.

This sequence joins TRBV28 and TRBJ1-2; TRBD1 aligns across 7 bases. The germline gives CDR1 MDHEN, CDR2 SYDVKM. V was pared by 5 bases and J by 3 bases, with 9 bases of the junction left unmatched. The CDR3 consists of 15 residues. The CDR3 reads CASSLQVGGDYGYTF. The CDR3 nucleotides are TGTGCCAGCAGTCTCCAAGTAGGGGGCGACTATGGCTACACCTTC.

The chain recombines TRBV6-5 with TRBJ2-3; 7 bases are shared with TRBD2. The J segment lost 5 bases and the V segment lost 5 bases, leaving 10 bases of the junction unmatched. The germline gives CDR1 MNHEY, CDR2 SVGAGI. The CDR3 totals 15 residues. The CDR3: CASSAPSGWEDTQYF. In nucleotides, the CDR3 is TGTGCCAGCAGTGCACCTAGCGGTTGGGAAGATACGCAGTATTTT.

The CDR3 sequence: CASSLQGTYQPQHF. As DNA, the CDR3 is TGTGCCAGCAGCTTGCAGGGGACGTATCAGCCCCAGCATTTT. V is TRBV5-8 and J is TRBJ1-5, with D maybe TRBD1 (6 bases). The CDR3 runs to 14 residues. From germline, CDR1 is SGHTS and CDR2 YDEGEE. Deletions cut 1 base from V and 5 bases from J, with 10 bases between. The variable domain in full, completed from reference TRBV5-8 and TRBJ1-5, reads EAGVTQSPTHLIKTRGQQATLRCSPISGHTSVYWYQQALGLGLQFLLWYDEGEERNRGNFPPRFSGRQFPNYSSELNVNALELEDSALYLCASSLQGTYQPQHFGDGTRLSIL.

The gene calls are TRBV19 and TRBJ1-5, with D hard to call. CDR1 and CDR2 (germline): LNHDA, SQIVND (reference sequence). V dropped 6 bases and J dropped 4 bases, with 19 bases sitting between them. This CDR3 has 16 amino acids. The CDR3 region has the DNA TGTGCCAGTAGGGACCTCGTGGGGAGAAAGAATCAGCCCCAGCATTTT. Amino acids: CASRDLVGRKNQPQHF.

This rearrangement joins TRBV28 to TRBJ2-7; D gene uncertain. Trimming took off 6 bases at V and 2 bases at J, with 14 bases between the two ends. The CDR3 consists of 14 residues. Germline assignment: CDR1 MDHEN and CDR2 SYDVKM. This CDR3 is CASRTPAATYEQYF. CDR3 sequence (DNA): TGTGCCAGCAGAACGCCGGCCGCGACCTACGAGCAGTACTTC.

The V and J genes are TRBV28 and TRBJ2-1; 13 bases align to TRBD2. The length of the CDR3 is 14 residues. The germline V gene encodes CDR1 MDHEN and CDR2 SYDVKM. V shed 8 bases, J shed 7 bases, and the junction held 5 bases outside the gene matches. This chain's CDR3 is CASRPGLAGNEQFF. DNA of the CDR3: TGTGCCAGCCGTCCGGGACTAGCGGGAAATGAGCAGTTCTTC. The entire variable domain, with the rest obtained from reference TRBV28 and TRBJ2-1, is as follows: DVKVTQSSRYLVKRTGEKVFLECVQDMDHENMFWYRQDPGLGLRLIYFSYDVKMKEKGDIPEGYSVSREKKERFSLILESASTNQTSMYLCASRPGLAGNEQFFGPGTRLTVL.

This chain joins TRBV7-9 and TRBJ2-1; D might be TRBD2 (5 bases). The CDR3 extends over 14 amino acids. Germline V lookup: CDR1 SEHNR, CDR2 FQNEAQ (reference sequence). Deletions cut 3 bases from V and 4 bases from J, with 10 bases between. The CDR3 DNA reads TGTGCCAGCAGCTTCAGCGGACCTTACAATGAGCAGTTCTTC. It yields the protein CASSFSGPYNEQFF.